These 25 T cell receptor beta chains came from one sample sequenced in a study of blood T cell repertoires in COVID-19 (TCRdb year 2020). The method behind the library was the immunoSEQ multiplex PCR assay. In TCRdb, the immuneACCESS table is reduced to in-frame sequences with V and J assigned. These tables do not hold every clone; where another copy was compared, an unresolved V gene accounts for under half, and the others remain unexplained. Within this sample are hundreds of thousands of clones, with approximately 92% of them counted one time only. The top ten clonotypes cover around 1.1% of the sample. The sample taken for sequencing was PBMCs or T cells enriched from blood (not recorded which). The source of these receptors is a man aged 25 to 40 who had recovered from COVID-19.

The chain uses TRBV28 and TRBJ2-7; D is perhaps TRBD1 (9 bases). Germline V gene data show CDR1 as MDHEN and CDR2 as SYDVKM. The CDR3 contains 15 residues. The V gene lost 5 bases and the J gene lost 4 bases, with 18 bases spanning the gap. The CDR3 region is CASSTGGGRPYEQYF. For the CDR3, the DNA is TGTGCCAGCAGTACAGGGGGCGGGAGGCCATACGAGCAGTACTTC.

The rearrangement joins TRBV7-9 to TRBJ2-7; D is undetermined. The CDR3 runs to 13 residues. Germline V lookup: CDR1 SEHNR, CDR2 FQNEAQ (reference sequence). Trimming removed 5 bases at V and 6 bases at J, with 14 bases between. CDR3 sequence (DNA): TGTGCCAGCAGCCCCATCCAGGCCGGCGAGCAGTACTTC. This encodes CASSPIQAGEQYF.

The chain employs TRBV6-1 and TRBJ1-2; D might be TRBD1 (5 bases). Trimming removed 0 bases from V and 9 bases from J, with 11 bases in between. This CDR3 comprises 13 residues. Germline CDR1 and CDR2: MNHNS and SASEGT. The CDR3 bases are TGTGCCAGCAGTGAAGCGGGGGAGGGGAGCTACACCTTC. The encoded protein is CASSEAGEGSYTF.

The chain uses TRBV18 and TRBJ2-2; TRBD1 matches at 9 bases. Trimming at V came to 1 base and at J to 6 bases, leaving 9 bases not matched to a gene. This CDR3 region has 17 residues. The germline CDR1 and CDR2 sequences are KGHSH and LQKENI. In DNA, the CDR3 is TGTGCCAGCTCACCACTCCTACAGGGGGCTGGAGCCGGGGAGCTGTTTTTT. Residues: CASSPLLQGAGAGELFF.

V is TRBV29-1 and J is TRBJ1-1; D gene unclear. Germline values: CDR1 SQVTM, CDR2 ANQGSEA. Trimming pared 7 bases from V and 6 bases from J, leaving 18 bases between. CDR3 size: 13 residues. The CDR3 spells CSAAGTPGPEAFF. DNA for the CDR3: TGCAGCGCCGCGGGTACCCCAGGCCCTGAAGCTTTCTTT.

The chain couples TRBV30 to TRBJ2-7; tentatively, D is TRBD2 (6 bases). Germline V gene sequence: CDR1 GTSNPN, CDR2 SVGIG (reference sequence). The length of the CDR3 is 14 residues. The V end lost 5 bases, the J end lost 7 bases, and 21 bases lay between the germline ends. This CDR3 is CAWSFGGNVREQYF. CDR3 bases: TGTGCCTGGTCATTTGGCGGGAACGTTCGGGAGCAGTACTTC. Drawing the rest from reference TRBV30 and TRBJ2-7, the complete variable domain is SQTIHQWPATLVQPVGSPLSLECTVEGTSNPNLYWYRQAAGRGLQLLFYSVGIGQISSEVPQNLSASRPQDRQFILSSKKLLLSDSGFYLCAWSFGGNVREQYFGPGTRLTVT.

The gene calls are TRBV5-1 and TRBJ2-1; 7 bases match TRBD1. Germline assignment: CDR1 SGHRS and CDR2 YFSETQ. Trimming removed 3 bases from V and 8 bases from J; junction bases left unmatched: 5. The CDR3 extends over 13 amino acids. The CDR3 spells CASSSTGYYEQFF. CDR3 bases: TGCGCCAGCAGCTCGACAGGGTACTATGAGCAGTTCTTC.

Only one count was recorded for this clone. The V gene is TRBV7-9, the J gene TRBJ2-6; 7 bases are shared with TRBD2. The germline CDR1 and CDR2 sequences are SEHNR and FQNEAQ (reference sequence). There are 18 residues in the CDR3. V was pared by 0 bases and J by 0 bases, with 5 bases of the junction left unmatched. CDR3 bases: TGTGCCAGCAGCTTAGCCTCCGGGAGGACCTCTGGGGCCAACGTCCTGACTTTC. As protein: CASSLASGRTSGANVLTF.

Written as DNA, the CDR3 is TGTGCCAGCAGCACCGGACTGTTGTTAAATTCACCCCTCCACTTT. Translated: CASSTGLLLNSPLHF. The chain is built from TRBV7-9 and TRBJ1-6; the D is unclear. This CDR3 is 15 amino acids long. Germline values: CDR1 SEHNR, CDR2 FQNEAQ (reference sequence). V lost 5 bases and J lost 7, with 15 bases in between.

The rearrangement joins TRBV6-5 to TRBJ2-7; 8 nucleotides align to TRBD1. Per germline, CDR1 MNHEY and CDR2 SVGAGI. This CDR3 has 16 residues. The V segment lost 0 bases and the J segment 3 bases; nucleotides outside the gene matches: 7. The CDR3: CASSYSEPGQGYEQYF. For the CDR3, the DNA is TGTGCCAGCAGTTACTCTGAGCCCGGACAGGGCTACGAGCAGTACTTC.

The rearrangement joins TRBV5-1 to TRBJ2-2, with 10 bases fitting TRBD1. V was clipped by 4 bases and J by 6 bases; unmatched bases: 6. Germline CDR1 and CDR2: SGHRS and YFSETQ. The CDR3 runs 15 residues. CDR3: CASSLRQGAAGELFF. The CDR3 DNA reads TGCGCCAGCAGCCTCCGACAGGGGGCGGCCGGGGAGCTGTTTTTT. Full variable domain (rest looked up from reference TRBV5-1 and TRBJ2-2): KAGVTQTPRYLIKTRGQQVTLSCSPISGHRSVSWYQQTPGQGLQFLFEYFSETQRNKGNFPGRFSGRQFSNSRSEMNVSTLELGDSALYLCASSLRQGAAGELFFGEGSRLTVL.

This sequence joins TRBV6-2 or TRBV6-3 and TRBJ2-5; tentative D call: TRBD2 (6 bases). From germline, CDR1 is MNHEY and CDR2 SVGEGT. V lost 5 bases to trimming and J lost 4 bases, with 17 bases between them. The CDR3 has 15 amino acids. The CDR3 DNA is TGTGCCAGCAGTCCCCCTGGGGGAGGAGGAGAGACCCAGTACTTC. Translation: CASSPPGGGGETQYF.

The rearrangement joins TRBV7-9 to TRBJ2-7, with D possibly being TRBD2 (6 bases). Germline assignment: CDR1 SEHNR and CDR2 FQNEAQ (reference sequence). The CDR3 spans 14 residues. The V end was cut by 0 bases, the J end by 3 bases, with 9 bases between. The CDR3 sequence is CASSLAGGGYEQYF. DNA for the CDR3: TGTGCCAGCAGCTTAGCGGGGGGAGGCTACGAGCAGTACTTC.

CDR3 sequence reads: CASSQDVVVFGNEQFF. CDR3 DNA sequence: TGTGCCAGCAGCCAAGATGTAGTTGTTTTCGGGAATGAGCAGTTCTTC. This rearrangement joins TRBV4-2 to TRBJ2-1; no definite D call. The ends were cut back, 0 bases at V and 7 bases at J, with 16 bases in the middle. CDR1 is LGHNA and CDR2 is YNFKEQ in the germline V gene. This CDR3 has 16 residues.

The rearrangement uses TRBV6-5 and TRBJ2-7, with 9 positions matching TRBD2. Germline-derived CDR1 and CDR2 are MNHEY and SVGAGI. This CDR3 comprises 11 residues. With V trimmed by 10 bases and J by 4 bases, 2 bases remained unmatched. The CDR3 DNA is TGTGCCATGCGGGAGGGGTACGAGCAGTACTTC. This gives the protein CAMREGYEQYF.

CDR3 nucleotides: TGTGCCAGCAGCGTAGTGGCTAGCGGGCCATACGGGGAGCTGTTTTTT. It translates to CASSVVASGPYGELFF. This rearrangement joins TRBV9 to TRBJ2-2, with 8 bases identical to TRBD2. In germline, CDR1 is SGDLS, CDR2 YYNGEE. The CDR3 sequence is 16 residues long. Trimming cost V 0 bases and J 7 bases; bases outside gene matches: 8.

This chain uses TRBV7-2 with TRBJ1-2; 9 positions agree with TRBD1. Germline values: CDR1 SGHTA, CDR2 FQGNSA. V gave up 5 bases and J gave up 7 bases; unmatched junction bases: 8. The CDR3 covers 14 residues. The CDR3 protein is CASSQGTGRIGYTF. CDR3 in DNA: TGTGCCAGCAGCCAAGGGACAGGGAGGATTGGCTACACCTTC.

V is TRBV24-1 and J is TRBJ2-7; D possibly corresponds to TRBD2 (6 bases). The V end lost 7 bases, the J end lost 0 bases, and 9 bases lay between the germline ends. The length of the CDR3 is 13 residues. Germline CDR1 KGHDR, CDR2 SFDVKD. CDR3: CATRSSASYEQYF. The CDR3 nucleotides read TGTGCCACCAGATCTAGCGCCTCCTACGAGCAGTACTTC.

The CDR3, as DNA: TGTGCCAGCAGTCCGGGACAGGGCCATCAGCCCCAGCATTTT. Protein sequence: CASSPGQGHQPQHF. The chain has TRBV28 and TRBJ1-5; TRBD1 aligns across 9 bases. This CDR3 spans 14 amino acids. The V gene's germline CDR1 is MDHEN and CDR2 SYDVKM. V lost 5 bases to trimming and J lost 5 bases; unmatched junction nucleotides: 4.

This rearrangement joins TRBV5-4 to TRBJ2-5; a possible D gene is TRBD1 (6 bases). The germline gives CDR1 SGHNT, CDR2 YYREEE (reference sequence). V dropped 4 bases and J dropped 2 bases, with 15 bases sitting between them. This CDR3 has 15 residues. The CDR3, as DNA: TGTGCCAGCAGCGTAGCAGGGGAAGTACAAGAGACCCAGTACTTC. It is translated as CASSVAGEVQETQYF.

The chain is built from TRBV29-1 and TRBJ2-7; 7 nucleotides align to TRBD2. Looked up from germline, CDR1 is SQVTM and CDR2 is ANQGSEA. V lost 5 bases, J lost 4 bases, and 14 bases stayed unmatched. The CDR3 runs to 15 residues. CDR3 sequence reads: CSVIVSGTTTYEQYF. The CDR3 DNA reads as TGCAGCGTTATTGTCTCCGGGACTACGACTTACGAGCAGTACTTC.

The V gene is TRBV11-2, the J gene TRBJ2-5, with 7 nucleotides matching TRBD2. The CDR3 consists of 19 residues. Per germline, CDR1 SGHAT and CDR2 FQNNGV. The trim removed 5 bases at V and 2 bases at J, leaving 20 bases unmatched. The CDR3 here is CASSPRRRLAISSQETQYF. CDR3 bases: TGTGCCAGCAGCCCGAGACGGAGACTAGCAATAAGTTCTCAAGAGACCCAGTACTTC.

The rearrangement uses TRBV2 and TRBJ1-1, with D tentatively TRBD1 (5 bases). Trimming left V 3 bases short and J 2 bases short, with 13 bases between. From germline, CDR1 is SNHLY and CDR2 FYNNEI. The CDR3 consists of 15 residues. The CDR3 spells CASSDSPGLNTEAFF. The CDR3 region has the DNA TGTGCCAGCAGTGATTCGCCAGGGCTAAACACTGAAGCTTTCTTT.

This clone was counted a few times. The J gene is TRBJ1-1, the V gene TRBV7-9; unclear D gene. Germline V CDR1 and CDR2: SEHNR, FQNEAQ (reference sequence). Trimming stripped 5 bases from V and 6 bases from J, with 10 bases between. The CDR3 totals 12 residues. The CDR3 DNA reads as TGTGCCAGCAGCCCATGGGAGGCTGAAGCTTTCTTT. Amino acid sequence: CASSPWEAEAFF. The full variable domain, with the rest looked up from reference TRBV7-9 and TRBJ1-1, is DTGVSQNPRHKITKRGQNVTFRCDPISEHNRLYWYRQTLGQGPEFLTYFQNEAQLEKSRLLSDRFSAERPKGSFSTLEIQRTEQGDSAMYLCASSPWEAEAFFGQGTRLTVV.

In its sample, this clone was seen once. This sequence joins TRBV9 and TRBJ1-2; D perhaps matches TRBD1 (6 bases). Trimming pared 4 bases from V and 4 bases from J, leaving 17 bases between. Looked up from germline, CDR1 is SGDLS and CDR2 is YYNGEE. This CDR3 spans 15 amino acids. The CDR3 DNA reads as TGTGCCAGCAGCACAGAGGGGGGGCGCGGCTATGGCTACACCTTC. Protein sequence: CASSTEGGRGYGYTF.